One T cell receptor beta chain is described in this entry. Its antigen is not identified. The data are from a study of beta chain features in type 1 diabetes. Study-level information: No patient-donor differences in age, gender, total cells or subset yield.

Points from the study as a whole: Here, the possible influence of HLA type (on TCRB rearrangement) remained unresolved. Sequencing the cDNA could make cells with high TCR expression show up more than they should. Shortening of TCRB CDR3s, moderate but significant, appeared in all four CD4+ subsets of Type 1 diabetes patients.

The CDR3 is 14 residues long. The V gene's germline CDR1 is LNHNV and CDR2 YYDKDF (reference sequence). Trimming cost V 2 bases and J 3 bases; bases outside gene matches: 3. Reverse transcription of all isolated RNA meant that expressed TCRB transcripts were sequenced. Assay used: immunoSEQ multiplex PCR; TCRdb lists only in-frame clones, some missing. Of 200,000 to 250,000 clones listed, 14% are singletons. The specimen was naive CD4+ T cells from blood. The V gene is TRBV15, the J gene TRBJ2-7; the match to TRBD1 covers 8 bases. The TCR was taken from a man aged 30 to 45 with type 1 diabetes. CDR3 sequence: CATSRMTGDYEQYF. The CDR3, as DNA: TGTGCCACCAGCAGAATGACAGGGGACTACGAGCAGTACTTC.